This T cell receptor beta chain was profiled in a study of CD8 T cells in Susac syndrome. Overall study findings and caveats: Regarding the TCR sequencing and HLA analysis, the study admitted that a relatively small number of individuals were involved.

This CDR3 has 16 amino acids. CDR1 and CDR2 (germline): DFQATT, SNEGSKA (reference sequence). V was shortened by 1 base and J by 8 bases, with 23 bases between the two germline ends. Treatment-naive patients with stable or active relapsing-remitting disease served as multiple sclerosis controls. TEMRA cells were FACS-enriched, unlike CD8+ and CD4+ T cells, which were negatively isolated. About this clonotype itself: The antigen remains undetermined.

RNA in amounts of about 0.5 to 1 ug was reverse transcribed with random hexamers. One entry per CDR3 protein results from TCRdb running MiXCR on the immunoSEQ multiplex PCR reads. This table has 150,000 to 190,000 distinct CDR3 sequences, 85% to 95% appearing once. This TCR was recovered from a human donor with multiple sclerosis. The rearrangement uses TRBV20-1 and TRBJ1-2; tentatively, D is TRBD1 (6 bases). Source material: CD8+ T cells from PBMCs. CDR3 loop: CSARVRLQGKREGYTF. The CDR3 nucleotides are TGCAGTGCTAGAGTTCGATTACAGGGAAAACGGGAAGGCTACACCTTC.